This T cell receptor beta chain was recovered during a study of T cells in Graves' hyperthyroidism and ophthalmopathy. Trimming shortened V by 0 bases and J by 9 bases, and 17 bases separated the two germline ends. The CDR3 extends over 15 amino acids. The germline V gene encodes CDR1 LNHNV and CDR2 YYDKDF (reference sequence). The source material, RNA transcripts, was used to amplify TCR beta CDR3 regions. The HTBI primer set drove a first-round RT-PCR of the TCR CDR3. In TCRdb, the multiplex PCR reads were re-called with MiXCR into one record per CDR3 protein. The sample has 450,000 to 700,000 distinct CDR3 sequences, around 45% seen once.

The chain carries TRBV15 and TRBJ1-2; D perhaps matches TRBD1 (5 bases). Sequencing input: peripheral blood or thyroid tissue (not recorded which). The receptor was derived from an adult woman with Graves' disease, either hyperthyroidism or ophthalmopathy (not recorded which). The CDR3 coding sequence is TGTGCCACCAGCAGAGAACTGGGGCAGGGTCGGAGCTACACCTTC. This sequence encodes CATSRELGQGRSYTF.